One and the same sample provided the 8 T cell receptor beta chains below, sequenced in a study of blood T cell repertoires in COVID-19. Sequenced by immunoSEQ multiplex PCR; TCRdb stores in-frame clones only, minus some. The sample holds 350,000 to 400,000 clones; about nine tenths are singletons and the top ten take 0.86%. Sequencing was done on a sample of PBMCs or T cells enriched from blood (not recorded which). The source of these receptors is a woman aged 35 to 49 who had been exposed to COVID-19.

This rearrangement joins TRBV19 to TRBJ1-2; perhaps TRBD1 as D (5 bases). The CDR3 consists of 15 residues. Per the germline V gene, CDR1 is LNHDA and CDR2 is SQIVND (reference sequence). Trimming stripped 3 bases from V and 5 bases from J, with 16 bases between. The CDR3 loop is CASSIGGVVRYGYTF. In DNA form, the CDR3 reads TGTGCCAGTAGTATTGGAGGGGTAGTCAGGTATGGCTACACCTTC. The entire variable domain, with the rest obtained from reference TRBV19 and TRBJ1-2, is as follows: DGGITQSPKYLFRKEGQNVTLSCEQNLNHDAMYWYRQDPGQGLRLIYYSQIVNDFQKGDIAEGYSVSREKKESFPLTVTSAQKNPTAFYLCASSIGGVVRYGYTFGSGTRLTVV.

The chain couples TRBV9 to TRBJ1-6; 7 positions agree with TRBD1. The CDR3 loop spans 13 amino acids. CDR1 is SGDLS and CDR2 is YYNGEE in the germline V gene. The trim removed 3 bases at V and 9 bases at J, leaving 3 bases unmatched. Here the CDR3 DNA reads TGTGCCAGCAGCGACTCAGGGGGTTCACCCCTCCACTTT. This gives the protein CASSDSGGSPLHF.

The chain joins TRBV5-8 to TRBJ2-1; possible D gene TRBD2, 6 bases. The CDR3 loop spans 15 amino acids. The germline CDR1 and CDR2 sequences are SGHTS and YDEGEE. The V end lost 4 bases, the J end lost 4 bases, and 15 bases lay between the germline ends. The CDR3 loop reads CASSPEGLLYNEQFF. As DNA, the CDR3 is TGTGCCAGCAGCCCGGAGGGACTGCTATACAATGAGCAGTTCTTC.

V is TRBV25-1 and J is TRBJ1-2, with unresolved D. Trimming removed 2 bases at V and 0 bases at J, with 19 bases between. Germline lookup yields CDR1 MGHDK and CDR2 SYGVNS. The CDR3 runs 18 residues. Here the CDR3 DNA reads TGTGCCAGCAGTGAAGAAAGAGTTGGGTGGAGTTCTAACTATGGCTACACCTTC. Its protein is CASSEERVGWSSNYGYTF.

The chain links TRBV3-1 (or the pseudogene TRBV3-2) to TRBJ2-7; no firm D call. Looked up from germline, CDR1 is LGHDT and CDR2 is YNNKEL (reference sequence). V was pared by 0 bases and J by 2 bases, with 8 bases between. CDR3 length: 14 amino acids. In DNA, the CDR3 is TGTGCCAGCAGCCAAGAAAGCCGAACCTACGAGCAGTACTTC. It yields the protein CASSQESRTYEQYF.

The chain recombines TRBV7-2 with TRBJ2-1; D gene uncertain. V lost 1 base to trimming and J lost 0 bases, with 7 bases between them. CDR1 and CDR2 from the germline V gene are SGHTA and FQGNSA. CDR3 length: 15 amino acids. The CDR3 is CASSLGPSSYNEQFF. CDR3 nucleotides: TGTGCCAGCAGCTTAGGGCCTAGCTCCTACAATGAGCAGTTCTTC.

The CDR3 protein is CASSQAPNDRFRGNTIYF. DNA for the CDR3: TGTGCCAGCAGCCAAGCCCCCAACGACAGGTTCCGAGGAAACACCATATATTTT. The V call is TRBV3-1 (or the pseudogene TRBV3-2), the J call TRBJ1-3; D perhaps matches TRBD1 (6 bases). CDR1 is LGHDT and CDR2 is YNNKEL in the germline V gene (reference sequence). The CDR3 covers 18 residues. V lost 1 base and J 4 bases, leaving 20 bases between the germline ends.

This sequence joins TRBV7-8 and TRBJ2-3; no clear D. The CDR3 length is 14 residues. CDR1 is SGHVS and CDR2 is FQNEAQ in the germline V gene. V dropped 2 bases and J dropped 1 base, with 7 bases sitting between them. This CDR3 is CASSLSSGTDTQYF. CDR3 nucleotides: TGTGCCAGCAGCTTATCATCGGGCACAGATACGCAGTATTTT.